This TCR beta chain was sequenced in a study of shared clonotypes between healthy human individuals. The wider study: Aged between 18 and 49, the donors were a couple of women and a few men.

The V and J ends lost 6 bases and 2 bases respectively, with 10 bases between them. The CDR3 consists of 14 residues. Germline V lookup: CDR1 SNHLY, CDR2 FYNNEI. Study-level findings and limits: Generally, naive subsets came out with larger estimated richness than memory subsets. All-four-donor shared clonotypes had higher generation probabilities than non-shared clonotypes did.

Study processing details: ImmunoSEQ output lacked quality scores and full-length reads, limiting matched filtering. Only in-frame clones appear in the TCRdb table, and some are missing; sequencing was by immunoSEQ multiplex PCR. The V and J calls and clone size are taken from that table; D and trimming were inferred from the DNA. The table has 70,000 to 95,000 clones, roughly two thirds seen once. On this clone: Its cognate antigen is unknown.

Sequencing was carried out using memory CD8+ T cells sorted from blood. The sample's subset: CD45RO+ cells pooled with CCR7-negative TemRA cells. The chain recombines TRBV2 with TRBJ1-4; unclear D gene. This receptor was taken from a man aged 25-40 years in good health. The CDR3 loop is CASRKELTNEKLFF. The CDR3 DNA reads TGTGCCAGCAGGAAGGAGTTGACTAATGAAAAACTGTTTTTT.